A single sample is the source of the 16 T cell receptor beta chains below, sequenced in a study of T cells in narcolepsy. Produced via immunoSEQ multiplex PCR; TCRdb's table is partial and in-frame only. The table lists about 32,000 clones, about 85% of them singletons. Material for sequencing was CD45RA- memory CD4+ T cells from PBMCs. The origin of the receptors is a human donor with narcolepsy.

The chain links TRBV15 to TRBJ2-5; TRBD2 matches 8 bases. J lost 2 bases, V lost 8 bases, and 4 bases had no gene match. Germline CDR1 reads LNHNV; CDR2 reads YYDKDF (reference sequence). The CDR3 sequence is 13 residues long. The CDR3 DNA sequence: TGTGCCACCGAAATAGCGGGACAAGAGACCCAGTACTTC. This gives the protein CATEIAGQETQYF.

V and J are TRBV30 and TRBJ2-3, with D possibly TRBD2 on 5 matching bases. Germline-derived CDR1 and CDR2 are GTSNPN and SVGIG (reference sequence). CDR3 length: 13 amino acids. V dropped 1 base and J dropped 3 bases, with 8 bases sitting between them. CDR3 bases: TGTGCCTGGAGTGCGCCGGGGACAGATACGCAGTATTTT. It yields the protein CAWSAPGTDTQYF. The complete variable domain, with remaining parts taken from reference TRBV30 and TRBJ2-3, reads SQTIHQWPATLVQPVGSPLSLECTVEGTSNPNLYWYRQAAGRGLQLLFYSVGIGQISSEVPQNLSASRPQDRQFILSSKKLLLSDSGFYLCAWSAPGTDTQYFGPGTRLTVL.

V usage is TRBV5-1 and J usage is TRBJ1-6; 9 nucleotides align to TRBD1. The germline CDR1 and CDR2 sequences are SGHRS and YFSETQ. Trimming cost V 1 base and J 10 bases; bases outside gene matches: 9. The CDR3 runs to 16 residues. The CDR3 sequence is CASSLSPQGAGSPLHF. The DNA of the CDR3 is TGCGCCAGCAGCTTGTCCCCACAGGGGGCAGGGTCACCCCTCCACTTT.

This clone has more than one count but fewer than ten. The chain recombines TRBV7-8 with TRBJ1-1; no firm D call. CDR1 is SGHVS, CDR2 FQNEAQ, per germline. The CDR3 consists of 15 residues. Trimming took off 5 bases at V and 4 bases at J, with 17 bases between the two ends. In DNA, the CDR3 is TGTGCCAGCAGCCCTCGGGCGACGGACCCCACTGAAGCTTTCTTT. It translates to CASSPRATDPTEAFF.

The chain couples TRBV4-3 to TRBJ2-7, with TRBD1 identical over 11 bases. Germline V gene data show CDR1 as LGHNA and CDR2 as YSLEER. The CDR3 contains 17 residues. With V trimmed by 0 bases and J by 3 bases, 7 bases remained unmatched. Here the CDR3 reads CASSQDLAGTGGYEQYF. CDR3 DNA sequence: TGCGCCAGCAGCCAAGATCTGGCGGGGACAGGGGGCTACGAGCAGTACTTC.

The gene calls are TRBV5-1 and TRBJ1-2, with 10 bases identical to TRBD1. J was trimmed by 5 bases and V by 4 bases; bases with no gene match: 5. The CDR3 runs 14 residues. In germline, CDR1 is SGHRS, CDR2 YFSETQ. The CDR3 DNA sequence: TGCGCCAGCAGCCCGGCGGGACAGGGGTATGGCTACACCTTC. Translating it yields CASSPAGQGYGYTF.

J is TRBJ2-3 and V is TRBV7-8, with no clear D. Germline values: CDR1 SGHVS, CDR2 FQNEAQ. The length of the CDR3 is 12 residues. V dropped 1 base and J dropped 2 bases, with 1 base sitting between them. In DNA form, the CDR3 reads TGTGCCAGCAGCTTAGACACAGATACGCAGTATTTT. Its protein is CASSLDTDTQYF.

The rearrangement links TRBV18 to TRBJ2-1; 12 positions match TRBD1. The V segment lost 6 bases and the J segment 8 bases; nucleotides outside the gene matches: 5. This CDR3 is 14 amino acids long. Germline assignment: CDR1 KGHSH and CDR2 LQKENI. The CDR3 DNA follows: TGTGCCAGCTCCCGGGACAGGGGGCAGGATGAGCAGTTCTTC. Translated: CASSRDRGQDEQFF.

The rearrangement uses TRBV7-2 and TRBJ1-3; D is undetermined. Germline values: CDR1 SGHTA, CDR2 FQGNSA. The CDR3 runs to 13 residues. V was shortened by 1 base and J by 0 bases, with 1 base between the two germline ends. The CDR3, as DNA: TGTGCCAGCAGCTTAGTCTCTGGAAACACCATATATTTT. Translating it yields CASSLVSGNTIYF. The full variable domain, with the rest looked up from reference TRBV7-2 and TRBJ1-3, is GAGVSQSPSNKVTEKGKDVELRCDPISGHTALYWYRQSLGQGLEFLIYFQGNSAPDKSGLPSDRFSAERTGGSVSTLTIQRTQQEDSAVYLCASSLVSGNTIYFGEGSWLTVV.

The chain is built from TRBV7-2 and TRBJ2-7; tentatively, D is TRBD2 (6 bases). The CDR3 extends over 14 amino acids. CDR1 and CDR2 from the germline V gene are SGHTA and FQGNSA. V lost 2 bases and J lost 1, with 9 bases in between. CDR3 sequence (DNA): TGTGCCAGCAGCTTAACCGGGGGATCCTACGAGCAGTACTTC. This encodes CASSLTGGSYEQYF.

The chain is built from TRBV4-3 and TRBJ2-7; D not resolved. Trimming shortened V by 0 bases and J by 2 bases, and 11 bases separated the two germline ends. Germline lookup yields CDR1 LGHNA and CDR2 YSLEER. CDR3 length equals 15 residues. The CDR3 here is CASSQDLGPAYEQYF. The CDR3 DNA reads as TGCGCCAGCAGCCAAGACCTTGGGCCCGCCTACGAGCAGTACTTC.

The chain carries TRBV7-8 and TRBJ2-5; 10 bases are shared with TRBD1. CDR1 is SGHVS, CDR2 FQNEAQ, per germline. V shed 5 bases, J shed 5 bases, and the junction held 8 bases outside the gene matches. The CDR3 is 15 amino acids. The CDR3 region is CASSLRDRGGETQYF. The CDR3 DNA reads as TGTGCCAGCAGCCTAAGGGACAGGGGAGGGGAGACCCAGTACTTC. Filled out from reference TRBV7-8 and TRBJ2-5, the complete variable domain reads GAGVSQSPRYKVAKRGQDVALRCDPISGHVSLFWYQQALGQGPEFLTYFQNEAQLDKSGLPSDRFFAERPEGSVSTLKIQRTQQEDSAVYLCASSLRDRGGETQYFGPGTRLLVL.

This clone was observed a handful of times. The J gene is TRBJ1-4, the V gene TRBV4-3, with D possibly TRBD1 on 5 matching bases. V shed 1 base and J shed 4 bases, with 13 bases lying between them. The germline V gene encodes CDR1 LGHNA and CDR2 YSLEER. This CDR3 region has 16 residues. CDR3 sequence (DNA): TGCGCCAGCAGCCAAGGGGGGGGGATGTATAATGAAAAACTGTTTTTT. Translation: CASSQGGGMYNEKLFF.

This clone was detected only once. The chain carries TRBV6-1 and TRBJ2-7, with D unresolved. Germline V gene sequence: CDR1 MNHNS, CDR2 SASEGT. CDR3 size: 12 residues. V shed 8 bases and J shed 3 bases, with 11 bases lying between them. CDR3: CASSENLYEQYF. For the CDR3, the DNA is TGTGCCAGCTCGGAAAATCTCTACGAGCAGTACTTC.

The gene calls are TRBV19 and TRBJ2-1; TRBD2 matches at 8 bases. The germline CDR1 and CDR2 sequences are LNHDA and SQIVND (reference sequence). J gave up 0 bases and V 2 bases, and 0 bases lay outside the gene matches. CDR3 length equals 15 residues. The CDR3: CASSISGSSYNEQFF. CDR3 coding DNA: TGTGCCAGTAGTATAAGCGGGAGCTCCTACAATGAGCAGTTCTTC. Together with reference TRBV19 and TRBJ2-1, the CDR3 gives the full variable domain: DGGITQSPKYLFRKEGQNVTLSCEQNLNHDAMYWYRQDPGQGLRLIYYSQIVNDFQKGDIAEGYSVSREKKESFPLTVTSAQKNPTAFYLCASSISGSSYNEQFFGPGTRLTVL.

CDR3: CASSLGGSQASPLHF. Written as DNA, the CDR3 is TGTGCCAGCAGCTTAGGAGGCAGCCAAGCCTCACCCCTCCACTTT. V is TRBV7-9 and J is TRBJ1-6; D unresolved. The V gene's germline CDR1 is SEHNR and CDR2 FQNEAQ (reference sequence). CDR3 length: 15 residues. Between the trimmed V and J ends, which lost 1 base and 10 bases, there was a span of 14 bases. Looking up the rest from reference TRBV7-9 and TRBJ1-6 gives the full variable domain: DTGVSQNPRHKITKRGQNVTFRCDPISEHNRLYWYRQTLGQGPEFLTYFQNEAQLEKSRLLSDRFSAERPKGSFSTLEIQRTEQGDSAMYLCASSLGGSQASPLHFGNGTRLTVT.